Ten or more counts support the clone carrying this T cell receptor (beta chain). No antigen is known for it. In germline, CDR1 is SEHNR, CDR2 FQNEAQ (reference sequence). With 5 bases clipped from V and 1 base from J, the junction kept 0 bases outside the gene matches. The CDR3 runs to 13 residues. This entry belongs to a study of T-cell memory formation after mild COVID-19. The study, taken as a whole, reports: Clones contracting day 15 to 85 were balanced CD4/CD8; later expanders leaned CD4+.

TCRdb reprocessed the 5' RACE reads with MiXCR, giving one entry per CDR3 protein. Of approximately 60,000 distinct CDR3 sequences in the sample, over 7.5% were seen once. The sample was PBMCs or a T cell subset sorted from them (not recorded which). The chain employs TRBV7-9 and TRBJ2-5; TRBD1 aligns across 8 bases. The clonotype originates from a man aged 18 to 29 who had mild COVID-19 (a few samples of this study predate the infection). Cell type and time point are not known. As DNA, the CDR3 is TGTGCCAGCAGCACAGGGGGCCAAGAGACCCAGTACTTC. It is translated as CASSTGGQETQYF.